Below, 9 T cell receptor beta chains from the same sample are listed, as sequenced in a study of early T cells in non-severe SARS-CoV-2 infection. One entry per CDR3 protein results from TCRdb running MiXCR on the 5' RACE reads. The table includes roughly 20,000 distinct CDR3 sequences, approximately 4.3% detected once. Sequenced input: whole blood. These receptors all stem from an adult who was a healthcare worker with PCR-confirmed SARS-CoV-2 infection or an uninfected control (not recorded which).

At least ten counts were recorded for this clonotype. The genes are TRBV2 and TRBJ1-5; unclear D gene. The CDR3 length is 15 residues. Between the trimmed V and J ends, which lost 4 bases and 0 bases, there was a span of 10 bases. Germline values: CDR1 SNHLY, CDR2 FYNNEI. In nucleotides, the CDR3 is TGTGCCAGCAGTGCCGCGGAAAATAGCAATCAGCCCCAGCATTTT. Its protein is CASSAAENSNQPQHF.

This clonotype was picked up many times. V and J are TRBV12-3 or TRBV12-4 and TRBJ2-2; a weak D match, TRBD1 (6 bases). The germline V and J ends were trimmed by 2 bases and 1 base, with 8 bases remaining between them. This CDR3 contains 15 residues. The CDR3 loop is CASSLQQGNTGELFF. In DNA, the CDR3 is TGTGCCAGCAGTTTACAACAGGGGAACACCGGGGAGCTGTTTTTT.

This clonotype was observed at least ten times. This chain uses TRBV10-1 with TRBJ2-1, with D tentatively TRBD2 (6 bases). V was trimmed by 5 bases and J by 3 bases, leaving 8 bases between them. This CDR3 region has 13 residues. In germline, CDR1 is WNHNN, CDR2 SYGVQD (reference sequence). CDR3 region: CASSSGLYNEQFF. CDR3 coding DNA: TGCGCCAGCAGTTCGGGACTCTACAATGAGCAGTTCTTC.

In its sample, this clonotype was seen many times. The rearrangement links TRBV10-2 to TRBJ2-1; D uncertain. Germline V gives CDR1 WSHSY, CDR2 SAAADI. This CDR3 is 14 amino acids long. The V gene lost 4 bases and the J gene lost 2 bases, with 9 bases spanning the gap. The CDR3 bases are TGCGCCAGCAGTGTTCAGTCAACCTACAATGAGCAGTTCTTC. This gives the protein CASSVQSTYNEQFF.

V gene TRBV7-9 combines with J gene TRBJ2-7; D is unclear. V was cut by 1 base and J by 12 bases, with 13 bases left in between. Germline V lookup: CDR1 SEHNR, CDR2 FQNEAQ (reference sequence). The CDR3 runs to 12 residues. CDR3 coding DNA: TGTGCCAGCAGCTTAGGTCAGTCCGCAGGGTACTTC. It specifies CASSLGQSAGYF.

This clonotype was seen more than once but under ten times. The V and J genes are TRBV29-1 and TRBJ2-1; D remains ambiguous. V shed 3 bases and J shed 6 bases, with 15 bases lying between them. The CDR3 extends over 14 amino acids. CDR1 and CDR2 from the germline V gene are SQVTM and ANQGSEA. CDR3 sequence: CSVEYSRAINEQFF. DNA for the CDR3: TGCAGCGTTGAGTACTCCCGGGCGATCAATGAGCAGTTCTTC.

This clonotype has ten or more counts. The chain uses TRBV7-9 and TRBJ2-7; 8 bases agree with TRBD1. After removal of 4 bases from V and 0 bases from J, the junction contained 2 bases not matched to a gene. Germline V gives CDR1 SEHNR, CDR2 FQNEAQ (reference sequence). CDR3 length: 14 residues. In DNA, the CDR3 is TGTGCCAGCAGCTGGACAGGGAGCTCCTACGAGCAGTACTTC. Translating it yields CASSWTGSSYEQYF.

The chain links TRBV3-1 to TRBJ2-3; either TRBD1 or TRBD2 may fit D (6 bases each). The CDR3 has 17 amino acids. Germline V gene sequence: CDR1 LGHDT, CDR2 YNNKEL (reference sequence). Trimming took off 0 bases at V and 0 bases at J, with 13 bases between the two ends. The CDR3 DNA reads TGTGCCAGCAGCCAAGATGGAGGGACACGGAGCACAGATACGCAGTATTTT. It yields the protein CASSQDGGTRSTDTQYF.

This clonotype was seen ten or more times. The gene calls are TRBV7-2 and TRBJ2-3, with 12 bases that match TRBD2. V lost 2 bases and J lost 6; bases outside the gene matches: 18. Germline V gene sequence: CDR1 SGHTA, CDR2 FQGNSA. The CDR3 is made up of 20 amino acids. The CDR3 region has the DNA TGTGCCAGCAGCTTAACCCCCCCTTCCGCTAGCGGGGGGGCCATGGATACGCAGTATTTT. This gives the protein CASSLTPPSASGGAMDTQYF.